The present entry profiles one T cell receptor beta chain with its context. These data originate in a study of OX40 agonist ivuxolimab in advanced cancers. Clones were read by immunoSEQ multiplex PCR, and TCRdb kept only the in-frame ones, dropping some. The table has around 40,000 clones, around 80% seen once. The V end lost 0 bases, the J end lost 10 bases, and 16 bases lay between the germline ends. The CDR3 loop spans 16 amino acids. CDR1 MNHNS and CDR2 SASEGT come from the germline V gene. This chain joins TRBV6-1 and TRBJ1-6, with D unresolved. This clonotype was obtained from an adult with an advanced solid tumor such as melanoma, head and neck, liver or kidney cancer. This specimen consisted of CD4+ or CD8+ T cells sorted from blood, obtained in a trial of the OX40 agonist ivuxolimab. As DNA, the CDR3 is TGTGCCAGCAGTGAAGCCGAAGGTAGTTTGGGCTCACCCCTCCACTTT. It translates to CASSEAEGSLGSPLHF.